Only one count was recorded for the clone carrying this T cell receptor (beta chain). Original methodology: Reference gene primers were amplified, and this amplification served to estimate nucleated cell counts. Measured with immunoSEQ multiplex PCR; TCRdb has only the in-frame clones, and not every one. From that table come the V and J calls and clone size; the DNA was used to work out D and trimming. The sample has approximately 210,000 clones; under 95% are singletons. The data belong to a study of blood T cell repertoires in COVID-19. Across the study: Samples taken during acute and convalescent COVID-19 were collected in the United States, Italy and Spain. Nucleic acid was either cDNA or gDNA, and it came from T cells, B-cell-depleted T cells, or PBMCs.

V was trimmed by 3 bases and J by 9 bases, leaving 13 bases between them. The germline CDR1 and CDR2 sequences are SGHRS and YFSETQ. The CDR3 totals 13 residues. Sequencing input: peripheral blood. The receptor was derived from a man aged 30 to 39 with acute or convalescent COVID-19. The V and J genes are TRBV5-1 and TRBJ2-1; maybe TRBD1 (5 bases). In nucleotides, the CDR3 is TGCGCCAGCAGCTCCCAGAAGGGGTTTGAGCAGTTCTTC. Protein product: CASSSQKGFEQFF.